This entry lists 21 T cell receptor beta chains sequenced from one sample in a study of neoadjuvant anti-PD-1 for oral cavity cancer. Data came from immunoSEQ multiplex PCR; TCRdb stores just in-frame clones and leaves some out. The table lists about 14,000 clones, around 57% of them singletons. Here the sequenced sample was PBMCs, taken before nivolumab (anti-PD-1) treatment. These receptors came from a person between 40 and 80 years old with oral cavity squamous cell carcinoma.

In nucleotides, the CDR3 is TGTGCCAGCAGCTTAGGGAGGGCGCAGAGTGAGCAGTTCTTC. The encoded protein is CASSLGRAQSEQFF. This sequence joins TRBV7-6 and TRBJ2-1; D is perhaps TRBD2 (6 bases). V lost 1 base, J lost 9 bases, and 13 bases lay in between. This CDR3 comprises 14 residues. Germline values: CDR1 SGHVS, CDR2 FNYEAQ.

This clone was picked up a small number of times. The chain recombines TRBV11-2 with TRBJ1-6; D gene unclear. CDR3 size: 15 residues. The germline V gene has CDR1 SGHAT and CDR2 FQNNGV. V was shortened by 5 bases and J by 9 bases, with 17 bases between the two germline ends. This CDR3 is CASSGSQPGGSPLHF. The DNA for the CDR3 is TGTGCCAGCAGCGGCTCACAGCCCGGTGGTTCACCCCTCCACTTT.

This clone appeared a few times. The chain couples TRBV5-4 to TRBJ1-2; D is ambiguous. Trimming removed 3 bases from V and 2 bases from J, with 11 bases in between. The length of the CDR3 is 14 residues. The germline gives CDR1 SGHNT, CDR2 YYREEE (reference sequence). CDR3 protein: CASSSQTPNYGYTF. For the CDR3, the DNA is TGTGCCAGCAGCTCCCAAACACCGAACTATGGCTACACCTTC.

The chain links TRBV28 to TRBJ2-7; 8 nucleotides line up with TRBD2. The J segment lost 0 bases and the V segment lost 5 bases, leaving 9 bases of the junction unmatched. The CDR3 has 16 amino acids. Germline lookup yields CDR1 MDHEN and CDR2 SYDVKM. This CDR3 reads CASSPQRLASSYEQYF. The DNA of the CDR3 is TGTGCCAGCAGTCCCCAAAGACTAGCGAGCTCCTACGAGCAGTACTTC.

J is TRBJ2-1 and V is TRBV29-1, with D perhaps TRBD1 or TRBD2 (5 bases each). V lost 4 bases to trimming and J lost 7 bases, with 17 bases between them. Germline V lookup: CDR1 SQVTM, CDR2 ANQGSEA. The CDR3 runs 14 residues. CDR3 protein: CSVGNRGEGNEQFF. CDR3 in DNA: TGCAGCGTTGGGAACAGAGGGGAAGGGAATGAGCAGTTCTTC.

The rearrangement uses TRBV11-2 and TRBJ1-4; TRBD1 matches 10 bases. CDR3 length: 17 residues. Germline V gives CDR1 SGHAT, CDR2 FQNNGV. V lost 4 bases and J lost 2; bases outside the gene matches: 7. CDR3 amino acids: CASSWTGQGWTNEKLFF. In DNA, the CDR3 is TGTGCCAGCAGCTGGACGGGACAGGGGTGGACTAATGAAAAACTGTTTTTT.

This chain uses TRBV7-3 with TRBJ2-5; TRBD1 might be the D (5 bases). Germline loops: CDR1 SGHTA, CDR2 FQGTGA. With 5 bases removed from V and 5 bases from J, the gap between germline ends came to 12 bases. CDR3 length: 13 residues. The CDR3 here is CASSPMGRETQYF. CDR3 coding DNA: TGTGCCAGCAGCCCCATGGGGCGGGAGACCCAGTACTTC.

CDR3 sequence (DNA): TGTGCCAGTACCCTCGCCCGGGACAGTCTTTGGACCCAGTACTTC. It encodes CASTLARDSLWTQYF. V gene TRBV6-5 combines with J gene TRBJ2-5; TRBD1 matches at 7 bases. V was clipped by 9 bases and J by 7 bases; unmatched bases: 17. The germline V gene encodes CDR1 MNHEY and CDR2 SVGAGI. The CDR3 extends over 15 amino acids.

This clone has more than one count but fewer than ten. The chain carries TRBV6-1 and TRBJ1-6; TRBD1 might be the D (5 bases). Germline loops: CDR1 MNHNS, CDR2 SASEGT. V lost 3 bases, J lost 0 bases, and 12 bases lay in between. The CDR3 runs 17 residues. CDR3 nucleotide sequence: TGTGCCAGCAGTGACGGGACGCCGAGCTCCTATAATTCACCCCTCCACTTT. Amino acid sequence: CASSDGTPSSYNSPLHF.

The V and J genes are TRBV7-9 and TRBJ2-2; 7 nucleotides agree with TRBD1. CDR3 length equals 16 residues. Germline V CDR1 and CDR2: SEHNR, FQNEAQ (reference sequence). V dropped 5 bases and J dropped 6; count of bases not matched to a gene: 12. The CDR3 nucleotides read TGTGCCAGCAGCCCCAAAAGACAGGGTGTGGCCGGGGAGCTGTTTTTT. It specifies CASSPKRQGVAGELFF.

The chain couples TRBV6-5 to TRBJ1-6, with 7 bases matching TRBD1. The junction had 7 bases not matched to a gene; V was cut back by 6 bases and J by 8 bases. CDR1 MNHEY and CDR2 SVGAGI come from the germline V gene. The CDR3 contains 14 residues. CDR3 bases: TGTGCCAGCAGACGACTCCAGGGGGATTCACCCCTCCACTTT. Its translation: CASRRLQGDSPLHF.

The chain employs TRBV28 and TRBJ1-2; D uncertain. The CDR3 has 13 amino acids. The germline V and J ends were trimmed by 3 bases and 8 bases, with 13 bases remaining between them. CDR1 and CDR2 (germline): MDHEN, SYDVKM. This chain's CDR3 is CASSFTESMGYTF. In nucleotides, the CDR3 is TGTGCCAGCAGTTTTACAGAGTCCATGGGCTACACCTTC.

With regard to this clone: The same CDR3 also results from other DNA sequences found in this sample. V is TRBV10-1 and J is TRBJ2-2; 12 nucleotides align to TRBD2. The germline V gene encodes CDR1 WNHNN and CDR2 SYGVQD (reference sequence). CDR3 length equals 15 residues. J lost 2 bases, V lost 6 bases, and 1 base had no gene match. The CDR3 region has the DNA TGCGCCAGCAGCGGACTAGCGGGAAACACCGGGGAGCTGTTTTTT. Amino acids: CASSGLAGNTGELFF.

V is TRBV29-1 and J is TRBJ2-1, with D uncertain. V shed 5 bases and J shed 6 bases, with 11 bases lying between them. CDR1 SQVTM and CDR2 ANQGSEA come from the germline V gene. The CDR3 loop spans 12 amino acids. CDR3 region: CSVPKVGNEQFF. CDR3 in DNA: TGCAGCGTTCCAAAGGTTGGCAATGAGCAGTTCTTC.

This sequence joins TRBV18 and TRBJ1-2; 12 nucleotides align to TRBD1. Germline loops: CDR1 KGHSH, CDR2 LQKENI. The CDR3 sequence is 15 residues long. V was clipped by 3 bases and J by 3 bases; unmatched bases: 2. In DNA form, the CDR3 reads TGTGCCAGCTCACCGGGACAGGGGGCGGACTATGGCTACACCTTC. It specifies CASSPGQGADYGYTF.

CDR3 coding DNA: TGTGCCAGCAGCTTTTGGCTTGAAGGCAATGAGCAGTTCTTC. Amino acid sequence: CASSFWLEGNEQFF. The chain couples TRBV7-9 to TRBJ2-1, with D hard to call. The V end lost 3 bases, the J end lost 6 bases, and 12 bases lay between the germline ends. Germline V CDR1 and CDR2: SEHNR, FQNEAQ (reference sequence). The CDR3 is made up of 14 amino acids.

The chain couples TRBV6-5 to TRBJ2-1; TRBD2 is a possible D gene (5 bases). V was cut by 0 bases and J by 7 bases, with 13 bases left in between. The germline V gene has CDR1 MNHEY and CDR2 SVGAGI. The CDR3 covers 15 residues. The CDR3 DNA sequence: TGTGCCAGCAGTTACTCGGATTCGTTAGCGAATGAGCAGTTCTTC. As protein: CASSYSDSLANEQFF.

This clone was seen only a few times. The V and J genes are TRBV27 and TRBJ2-1; D is undetermined. Germline V gene data show CDR1 as MNHEY and CDR2 as SMNVEV (reference sequence). The CDR3 is made up of 15 amino acids. V lost 5 bases and J lost 3, with 14 bases in between. The CDR3 DNA reads TGTGCCAGCAGTAGGTCACAGACTCTCTACAATGAGCAGTTCTTC. Its translation: CASSRSQTLYNEQFF.

The chain links TRBV19 to TRBJ1-6; D uncertain. The CDR3 contains 14 residues. Germline lookup yields CDR1 LNHDA and CDR2 SQIVND (reference sequence). V lost 9 bases to trimming and J lost 2 bases, with 11 bases between them. This CDR3 reads CASNWKTYNSPLHF. The CDR3 nucleotides read TGTGCCAGCAATTGGAAGACCTATAATTCACCCCTCCACTTT.

J is TRBJ2-7 and V is TRBV6-5, with 9 bases that match TRBD1. J lost 3 bases, V lost 6 bases, and 3 bases had no gene match. The CDR3 is made up of 13 amino acids. CDR1 is MNHEY and CDR2 is SVGAGI in the germline V gene. CDR3 sequence (DNA): TGTGCCAGCAGGGACAGGGGCCGCTACGAGCAGTACTTC. The encoded protein is CASRDRGRYEQYF.

The genes are TRBV6-5 and TRBJ1-5, with D tentatively TRBD1 (5 bases). The germline gives CDR1 MNHEY, CDR2 SVGAGI. The CDR3 is 13 amino acids. V lost 8 bases and J lost 5, with 13 bases in between. CDR3 amino acids: CASLWGGDQPQHF. The CDR3 nucleotides read TGTGCCAGCCTGTGGGGAGGGGATCAGCCCCAGCATTTT.